The sequence of this T cell receptor (beta chain) was determined in a study of T cells in Graves' hyperthyroidism and ophthalmopathy. This clonotype was found many times. Its antigen is undetermined. General study points: Ophthalmopathy was model-predicted a median 6.5 months pre-onset. The majority of expanded thyroid clonotypes above 0.001 also appeared in blood.

The CDR3 runs to 12 residues. Trimming took off 8 bases at V and 2 bases at J, with 10 bases between the two ends. From germline, CDR1 is SNHLY and CDR2 FYNNEI. It was RNA transcripts that yielded the amplified TCR beta CDR3 regions. Researchers ran a first-round RT-PCR on the TCR CDR3 using the HTBI primer set. TCRdb re-called the multiplex PCR reads with MiXCR, one entry per CDR3 protein. The sample records about 570,000 distinct CDR3 sequences, about half being singletons. Investigators excluded patients with uncontrolled infection, other autoimmune disease, pregnancy or lactation. Clinical symptoms, serum thyroxine and TRAb, thyroid ultrasound and orbital computed tomography together formed the diagnostic basis.

Material for sequencing was peripheral blood or thyroid tissue (not recorded which). The rearrangement links TRBV2 to TRBJ2-7; possibly TRBD1 for D (5 bases). The receptor was isolated from an adult woman with Graves' disease, either hyperthyroidism or ophthalmopathy (not recorded which). For the CDR3, the DNA is TGTGCCAGCCTCCGACAGACCTACGAGCAGTACTTC. Translated: CASLRQTYEQYF.